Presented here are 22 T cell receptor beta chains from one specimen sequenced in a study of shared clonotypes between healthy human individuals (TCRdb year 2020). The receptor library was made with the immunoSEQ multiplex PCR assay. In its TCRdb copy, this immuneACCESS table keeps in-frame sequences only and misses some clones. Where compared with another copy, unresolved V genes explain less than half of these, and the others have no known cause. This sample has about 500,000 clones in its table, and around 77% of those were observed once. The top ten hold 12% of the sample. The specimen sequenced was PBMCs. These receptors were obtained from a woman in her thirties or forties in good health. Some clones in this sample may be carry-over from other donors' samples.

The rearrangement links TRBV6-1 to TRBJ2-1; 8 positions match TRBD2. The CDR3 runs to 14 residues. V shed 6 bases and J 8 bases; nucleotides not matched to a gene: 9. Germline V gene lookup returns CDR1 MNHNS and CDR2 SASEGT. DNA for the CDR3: TGTGCCAGCAGATTGGAGCGGGAGCAGCATGAGCAGTTCTTC. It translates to CASRLEREQHEQFF.

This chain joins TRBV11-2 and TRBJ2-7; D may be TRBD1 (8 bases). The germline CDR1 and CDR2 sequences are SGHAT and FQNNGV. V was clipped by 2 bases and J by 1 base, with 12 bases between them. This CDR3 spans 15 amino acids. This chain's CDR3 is CASSLTGGESYEQYF. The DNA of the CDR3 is TGTGCCAGCAGCTTAACAGGGGGGGAATCCTACGAGCAGTACTTC.

The CDR3 loop is CASSIITAGASNYGYTF. Written as DNA, the CDR3 is TGTGCCAGTAGTATTATAACCGCAGGGGCTTCTAACTATGGCTACACCTTC. The chain uses TRBV19 and TRBJ1-2; D is possibly TRBD1 (6 bases). The CDR3 consists of 17 residues. In germline, CDR1 is LNHDA, CDR2 SQIVND (reference sequence). V lost 3 bases, J lost 0 bases, and 17 bases lay in between.

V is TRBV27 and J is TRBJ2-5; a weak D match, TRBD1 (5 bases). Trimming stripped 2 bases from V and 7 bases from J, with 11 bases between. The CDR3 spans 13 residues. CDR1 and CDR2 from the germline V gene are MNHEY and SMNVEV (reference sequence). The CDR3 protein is CASSLGQGGTQYF. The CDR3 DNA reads TGTGCCAGCAGTTTAGGGCAGGGTGGGACCCAGTACTTC.

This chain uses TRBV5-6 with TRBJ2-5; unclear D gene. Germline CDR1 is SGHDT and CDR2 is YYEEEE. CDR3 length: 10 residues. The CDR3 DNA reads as TGTGTGGGAACAAAAGAGACCCAGTACTTC. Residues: CVGTKETQYF.

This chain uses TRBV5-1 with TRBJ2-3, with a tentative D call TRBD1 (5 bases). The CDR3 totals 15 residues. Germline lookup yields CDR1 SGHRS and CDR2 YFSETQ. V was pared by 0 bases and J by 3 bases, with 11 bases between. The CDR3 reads CASSLGQIETDTQYF. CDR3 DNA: TGCGCCAGCAGCTTGGGACAGATTGAGACAGATACGCAGTATTTT.

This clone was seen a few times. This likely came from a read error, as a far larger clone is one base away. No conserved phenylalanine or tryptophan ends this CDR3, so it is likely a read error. CDR3 protein: CSVGKGPMNTEAFS. The CDR3 coding sequence is TGCAGCGTTGGTAAGGGGCCTATGAACACTGAAGCTTTCTCT. The rearrangement uses TRBV29-1 and TRBJ1-1; D perhaps matches TRBD1 (5 bases). Trimming shortened V by 4 bases and J by 0 bases, and 12 bases separated the two germline ends. CDR1 is SQVTM and CDR2 is ANQGSEA in the germline V gene. There are 14 residues in the CDR3.

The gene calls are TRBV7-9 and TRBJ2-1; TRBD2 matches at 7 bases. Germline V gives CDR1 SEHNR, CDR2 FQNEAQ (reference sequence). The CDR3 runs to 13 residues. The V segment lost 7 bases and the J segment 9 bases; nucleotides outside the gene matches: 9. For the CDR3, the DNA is TGTGCCAGCAATCTGGCGGGAGACGGTGAGCAGTTCTTC. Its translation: CASNLAGDGEQFF. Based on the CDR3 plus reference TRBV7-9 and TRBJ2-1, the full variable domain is DTGVSQNPRHKITKRGQNVTFRCDPISEHNRLYWYRQTLGQGPEFLTYFQNEAQLEKSRLLSDRFSAERPKGSFSTLEIQRTEQGDSAMYLCASNLAGDGEQFFGPGTRLTVL.

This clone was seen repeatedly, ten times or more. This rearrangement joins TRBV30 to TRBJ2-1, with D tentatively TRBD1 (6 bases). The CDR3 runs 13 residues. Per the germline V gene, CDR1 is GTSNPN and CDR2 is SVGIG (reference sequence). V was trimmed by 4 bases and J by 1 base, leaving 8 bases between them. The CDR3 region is CAWNTGSYNEQFF. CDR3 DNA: TGTGCCTGGAATACAGGGTCCTACAATGAGCAGTTCTTC.

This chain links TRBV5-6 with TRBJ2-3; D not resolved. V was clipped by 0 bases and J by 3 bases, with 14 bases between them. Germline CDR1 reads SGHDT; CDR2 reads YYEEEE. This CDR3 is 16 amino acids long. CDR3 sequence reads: CASSLGTDGETDTQYF. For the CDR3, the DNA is TGTGCCAGCAGCTTGGGGACGGACGGAGAGACAGATACGCAGTATTTT. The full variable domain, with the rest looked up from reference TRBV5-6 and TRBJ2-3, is DAGVTQSPTHLIKTRGQQVTLRCSPKSGHDTVSWYQQALGQGPQFIFQYYEEEERQRGNFPDRFSGHQFPNYSSELNVNALLLGDSALYLCASSLGTDGETDTQYFGPGTRLTVL.

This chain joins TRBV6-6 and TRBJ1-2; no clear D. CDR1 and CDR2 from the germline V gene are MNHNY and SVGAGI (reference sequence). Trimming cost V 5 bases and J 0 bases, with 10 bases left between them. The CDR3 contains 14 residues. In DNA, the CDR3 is TGTGCCAGCAGTGCTACCGAGACTAACTATGGCTACACCTTC. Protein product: CASSATETNYGYTF.

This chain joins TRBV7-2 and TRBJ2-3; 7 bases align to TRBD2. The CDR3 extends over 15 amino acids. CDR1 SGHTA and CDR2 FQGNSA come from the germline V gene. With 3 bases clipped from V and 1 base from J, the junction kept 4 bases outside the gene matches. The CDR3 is CASSFTGGGTDTQYF. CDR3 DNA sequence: TGTGCCAGCAGCTTTACGGGAGGCGGCACAGATACGCAGTATTTT.

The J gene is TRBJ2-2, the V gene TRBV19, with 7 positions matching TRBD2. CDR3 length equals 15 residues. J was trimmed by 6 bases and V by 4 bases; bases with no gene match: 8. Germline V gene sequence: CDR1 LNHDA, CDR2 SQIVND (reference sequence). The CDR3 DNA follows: TGTGCCAGTAGTACCCCCGGCGGACTAGCCGGGGAGCTGTTTTTT. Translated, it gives CASSTPGGLAGELFF.

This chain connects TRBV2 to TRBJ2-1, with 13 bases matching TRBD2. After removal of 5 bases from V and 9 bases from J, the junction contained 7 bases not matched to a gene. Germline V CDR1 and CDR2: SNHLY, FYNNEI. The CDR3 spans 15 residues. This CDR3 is CASSPLAGGPREQFF. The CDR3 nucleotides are TGTGCCAGCAGTCCACTAGCGGGAGGGCCGCGTGAGCAGTTCTTC.

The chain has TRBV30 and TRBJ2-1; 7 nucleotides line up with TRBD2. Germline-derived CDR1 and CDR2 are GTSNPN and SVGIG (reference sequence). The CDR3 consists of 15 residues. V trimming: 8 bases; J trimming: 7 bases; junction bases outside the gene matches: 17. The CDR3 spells CAQRVGGRGLNEQFF. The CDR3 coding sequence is TGTGCCCAGAGGGTCGGCGGGAGAGGTCTTAATGAGCAGTTCTTC.

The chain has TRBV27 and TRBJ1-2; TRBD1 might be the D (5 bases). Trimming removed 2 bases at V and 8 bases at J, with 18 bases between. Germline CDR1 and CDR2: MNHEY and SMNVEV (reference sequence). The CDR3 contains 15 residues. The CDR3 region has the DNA TGTGCCAGCAGTTTAGGAGGGGCCGGCCTCAAGGGCTACACCTTC. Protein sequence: CASSLGGAGLKGYTF.

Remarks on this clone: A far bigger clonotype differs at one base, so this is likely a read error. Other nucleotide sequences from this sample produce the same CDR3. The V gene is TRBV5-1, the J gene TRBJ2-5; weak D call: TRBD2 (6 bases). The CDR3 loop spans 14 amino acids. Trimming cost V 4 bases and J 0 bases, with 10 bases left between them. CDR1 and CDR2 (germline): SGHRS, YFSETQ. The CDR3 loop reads CASSETRNQETQYF. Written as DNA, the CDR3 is TGCGCCAGCAGCGAGACTAGAAACCAAGAGACCCAGTACTTC.

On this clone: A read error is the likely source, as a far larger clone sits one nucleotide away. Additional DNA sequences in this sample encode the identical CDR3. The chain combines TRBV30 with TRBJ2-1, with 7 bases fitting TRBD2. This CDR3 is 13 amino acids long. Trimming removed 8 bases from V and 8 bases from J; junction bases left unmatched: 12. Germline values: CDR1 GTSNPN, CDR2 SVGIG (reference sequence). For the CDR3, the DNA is TGTGCCCGGAAAGTGGCGGGGGTCGATGAGCAGTTCTTC. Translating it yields CARKVAGVDEQFF.

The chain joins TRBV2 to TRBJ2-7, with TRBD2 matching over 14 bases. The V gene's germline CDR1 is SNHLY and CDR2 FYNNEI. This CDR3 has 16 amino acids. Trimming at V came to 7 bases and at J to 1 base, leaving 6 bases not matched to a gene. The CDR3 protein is CASTGTSGSGSYEQYF. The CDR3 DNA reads TGTGCCAGCACAGGGACTAGCGGGAGTGGGTCCTACGAGCAGTACTTC.

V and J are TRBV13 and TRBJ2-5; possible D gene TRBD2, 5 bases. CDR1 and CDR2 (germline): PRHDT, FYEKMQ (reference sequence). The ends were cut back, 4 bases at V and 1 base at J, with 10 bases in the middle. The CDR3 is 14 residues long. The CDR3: CASSSRSGQETQYF. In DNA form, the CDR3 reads TGTGCCAGCAGCTCCAGGAGCGGCCAAGAGACCCAGTACTTC.

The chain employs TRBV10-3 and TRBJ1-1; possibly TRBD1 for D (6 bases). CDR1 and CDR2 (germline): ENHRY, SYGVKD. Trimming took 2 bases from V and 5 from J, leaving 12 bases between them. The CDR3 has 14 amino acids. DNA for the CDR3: TGTGCCATCAGTGAGGGGGTTAGGGGGACTGAAGCTTTCTTT. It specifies CAISEGVRGTEAFF.

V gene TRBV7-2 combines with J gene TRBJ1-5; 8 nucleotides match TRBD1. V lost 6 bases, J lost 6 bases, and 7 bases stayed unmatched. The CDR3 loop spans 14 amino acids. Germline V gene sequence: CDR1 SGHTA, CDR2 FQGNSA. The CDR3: CASSPGQGSQPQHF. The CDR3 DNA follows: TGTGCCAGCAGTCCCGGACAGGGAAGTCAGCCCCAGCATTTT.